This T cell receptor beta chain was sequenced during a study of blood T cell repertoires in COVID-19. As for the study in general: Samples of COVID-19 (acute and convalescent) were obtained from the United States, Italy and Spain. Nucleic acid was either cDNA or gDNA, and it came from T cells, B-cell-depleted T cells, or PBMCs.

Trimming stripped 6 bases from V and 3 bases from J, with 8 bases between. Germline values: CDR1 LGHNA, CDR2 YNFKEQ. This CDR3 region has 13 residues. In the original workflow: Quantification of nucleated cells was approximated via reference gene primer amplification. Sequenced by immunoSEQ multiplex PCR; TCRdb stores in-frame clones only, minus some. For V, J and clone size, that table is used; D and trimming come from the DNA. The sample carries about 380,000 clones, roughly 86% recorded once. This clone is a singleton in its sample. The sequenced sample was PBMCs or T cells enriched from blood (not recorded which). This TCR came from a man aged 25 to 40 who had recovered from COVID-19. The chain combines TRBV4-2 with TRBJ2-2; D ambiguous. DNA of the CDR3: TGTGCCAGCAGAAGACGGGACACCGGGGAGCTGTTTTTT. Protein: CASRRRDTGELFF.